This TCR beta chain comes out of a study of beta chain features in type 1 diabetes. Across the whole study: Examination spanned around 110 million sorted cells from all samples. General study findings and limits: Possible PCR preference for shorter templates applied equally to patients and controls. Any HLA effect on TCRB rearrangement was left unresolved by small sub-analyses.

cDNA synthesis used the whole RNA isolate, giving expressed TCRB sequences. The repertoire was sequenced with immunoSEQ multiplex PCR; TCRdb's copy has only in-frame clones and lacks some. Found here are more than 300,000 clones, over 10% of them singletons; the top ten hold more than 0.015%. In its sample, this clone was seen a few times. Its antigen is unknown. This CDR3 spans 16 amino acids. J was trimmed by 2 bases and V by 7 bases; bases with no gene match: 12. CDR1 and CDR2 from the germline V gene are MNHEY and SMNVEV (reference sequence). The sequence was obtained from a man aged 18 to 29 in good health. The rearrangement links TRBV27 to TRBJ2-3, with 7 bases that match TRBD2. Sequenced: naive CD4+ T cells from blood. CDR3 DNA: TGTGCCAGCATACCTTTAGGGAGGGGCCACACAGATACGCAGTATTTT. Its protein product is CASIPLGRGHTDTQYF.